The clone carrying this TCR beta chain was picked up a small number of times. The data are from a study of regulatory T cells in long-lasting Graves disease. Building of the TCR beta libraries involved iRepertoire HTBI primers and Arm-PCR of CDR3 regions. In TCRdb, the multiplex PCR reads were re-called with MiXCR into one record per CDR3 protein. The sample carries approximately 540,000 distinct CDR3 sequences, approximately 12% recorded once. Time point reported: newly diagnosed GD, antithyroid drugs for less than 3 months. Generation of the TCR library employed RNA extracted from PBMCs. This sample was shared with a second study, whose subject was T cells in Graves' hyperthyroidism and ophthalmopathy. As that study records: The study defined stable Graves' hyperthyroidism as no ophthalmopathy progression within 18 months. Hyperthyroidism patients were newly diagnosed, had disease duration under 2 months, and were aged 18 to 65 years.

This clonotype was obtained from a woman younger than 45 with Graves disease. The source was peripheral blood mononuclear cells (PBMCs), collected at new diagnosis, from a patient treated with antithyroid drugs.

The CDR3 is CASSLVLVKNEKLFF. CDR3 nucleotides: TGTGCCAGCAGCTTAGTCTTGGTAAAAAATGAAAAACTGTTTTTT. The chain uses TRBV7-2 and TRBJ1-4; D gene uncertain. The CDR3 is 15 amino acids. V lost 1 base, J lost 5 bases, and 11 bases lay in between. CDR1 SGHTA and CDR2 FQGNSA come from the germline V gene. Full variable domain (remainder filled in from reference TRBV7-2 and TRBJ1-4): GAGVSQSPSNKVTEKGKDVELRCDPISGHTALYWYRQSLGQGLEFLIYFQGNSAPDKSGLPSDRFSAERTGGSVSTLTIQRTQQEDSAVYLCASSLVLVKNEKLFFGSGTQLSVL.